This is a list of T cell receptor beta chains from one sample in a study of chemoradiotherapy in HPV16-positive cancers. Repertoires were generated with immunoSEQ multiplex PCR, while TCRdb's copy carries only in-frame clones and drops some. This sample has around 40,000 clones, with around 80% found just once. The specimen comprised blood, sampled from a patient who underwent chemoradiotherapy. All receptors come from a human donor with HPV-associated anogenital cancer. CDR3s include the opening cysteine and the closing phenylalanine or tryptophan. The D gene is left open where the match is weak. Clone size is shown for a subset of rows, as once, few, many or a class of expanded clone.

D gene | clone size | J gene | V gene | CDR3 protein | CDR3 DNA
TRBD1 | few | TRBJ1-1 | TRBV18 | CASSPQETGRTEAFF | TGTGCCAGCTCACCACAGGAGACAGGGAGGACTGAAGCTTTCTTT
TRBD1 | - | TRBJ1-2 | TRBV7-3 | CASSLTPGGQGNGYTF | TGTGCCAGCAGCTTAACTCCAGGGGGGCAGGGAAATGGCTACACCTTC
- | - | TRBJ1-5 | TRBV6-5 | CASTPTGGPGQPQHF | TGTGCCAGCACCCCGACGGGGGGTCCTGGGCAGCCCCAGCATTTT
- | - | TRBJ1-4 | TRBV7-2 | CASSSRLGSNEKLFF | TGTGCCAGCAGCAGCCGCCTGGGCTCTAATGAAAAACTGTTTTTT
- | - | TRBJ2-3 | TRBV18 | CASSPVGPILPDTQYF | TGTGCCAGCTCACCAGTAGGCCCTATCCTTCCAGATACGCAGTATTTT
- | - | TRBJ1-1 | TRBV6-6 | CASSQKLVHTEAFF | TGTGCCAGCAGTCAAAAGCTAGTCCACACTGAAGCTTTCTTT
- | - | TRBJ2-4 | TRBV11-2 | CASSLDGAGSNIQYF | TGTGCCAGCAGCTTAGATGGGGCAGGCTCAAACATTCAGTACTTC
TRBD1 | - | TRBJ1-2 | TRBV7-8 | CASSLEGQGRGYTF | TGTGCCAGCAGCTTAGAGGGACAGGGTCGGGGCTACACCTTC
- | - | TRBJ1-2 | TRBV6-4 | CASSNGVRGYGYTF | TGTGCCAGCAGTAATGGGGTTCGGGGCTATGGCTACACCTTC
- | - | TRBJ1-5 | TRBV2 | CASSEPSRQSNQPQHF | TGTGCCAGCAGTGAGCCCTCGAGGCAGAGCAATCAGCCCCAGCATTTT
- | - | TRBJ2-6 | TRBV5-1 | CASSARTAGFGTLSGANVLTF | TGCGCCAGCAGCGCCCGGACAGCCGGATTTGGGACCCTCTCTGGGGCCAACGTCCTGACTTTC
- | once | TRBJ2-7 | TRBV19 | CASSRTASYEQYF | TGTGCCAGTAGCAGGACTGCATCCTACGAGCAGTACTTC
- | - | TRBJ2-7 | TRBV6-5 | CASKTIRGSEQYF | TGTGCCAGCAAGACCATAAGGGGTTCCGAGCAGTACTTC
TRBD1 | - | TRBJ1-2 | TRBV6-5 | CASTGGYGYTF | TGTGCCAGCACAGGGGGCTATGGCTACACCTTC
TRBD1 | few | TRBJ1-5 | TRBV27 | CASSPDRGAYWPQHF | TGTGCCAGCAGCCCCGACAGGGGTGCCTACTGGCCCCAGCATTTT
- | - | TRBJ2-3 | TRBV5-8 | CASRSLWLGSTDTQYF | TGTGCCAGCCGCTCCCTTTGGTTGGGCAGCACAGATACGCAGTATTTT
- | - | TRBJ1-1 | TRBV5-4 | CASSSYPGDTEAFF | TGTGCCAGCAGTTCCTATCCGGGGGACACTGAAGCTTTCTTT
- | - | TRBJ1-1 | TRBV9 | CASSVGASTEAFF | TGTGCCAGCAGCGTGGGAGCCAGCACTGAAGCTTTCTTT
TRBD1 | - | TRBJ1-5 | TRBV6-1 | CASRKTGGLNQPQHF | TGTGCCAGCCGTAAGACAGGGGGACTCAATCAGCCCCAGCATTTT
- | - | TRBJ2-1 | TRBV7-8 | CASSPLTSYNEQFF | TGTGCCAGCAGCCCCCTTACGAGCTACAATGAGCAGTTCTTC
- | - | TRBJ2-5 | TRBV9 | CASSAYSKETQYF | TGTGCCAGCAGCGCCTACAGTAAAGAGACCCAGTACTTC
- | few | TRBJ1-2 | TRBV28 | CASRPRDEANYGYTF | TGTGCCAGCAGACCCCGGGACGAGGCTAACTATGGCTACACCTTC
- | - | TRBJ1-1 | TRBV11-3 | CASSFNQGTEAFF | TGTGCCAGCAGCTTCAACCAGGGAACTGAAGCTTTCTTT
- | - | TRBJ2-1 | TRBV4-3 | CASSQDQGGSDEQFF | TGCGCCAGCAGCCAAGATCAGGGGGGCTCGGATGAGCAGTTCTTC
- | - | TRBJ1-1 | TRBV29-1 | CSAPSRTGEAFF | TGCAGCGCCCCTTCCCGGACCGGTGAAGCTTTCTTT
- | - | TRBJ2-7 | TRBV11-3 | CASSFRTAAEQYF | TGTGCCAGCAGCTTTAGGACAGCGGCGGAGCAGTACTTC
- | - | TRBJ1-1 | TRBV9 | CASSAIGGTEAFF | TGTGCCAGCAGCGCCATCGGGGGGACTGAAGCTTTCTTT
- | - | TRBJ2-2 | TRBV2 | CASSGSDTGELFF | TGTGCCAGCAGTGGCAGCGACACCGGGGAGCTGTTTTTT
- | - | TRBJ1-2 | TRBV5-1 | CASSLDSSNYGYTF | TGCGCCAGCAGCCTAGACAGTTCAAACTATGGCTACACCTTC
- | - | TRBJ1-1 | TRBV6-5 | CASNWGGEAFF | TGTGCCAGCAACTGGGGGGGTGAAGCTTTCTTT
TRBD1 | few | TRBJ2-4 | TRBV18 | CASSLGQGDIQYF | TGTGCCAGCTCACTCGGACAGGGGGACATTCAGTACTTC
- | - | TRBJ2-2 | TRBV18 | CASSPLIGYTGELFF | TGTGCCAGCTCACCCCTCATTGGTTATACCGGGGAGCTGTTTTTT
- | - | TRBJ2-7 | TRBV11-2 | CASSLGRSYEQYF | TGTGCCAGCAGCCTCGGGAGATCCTACGAGCAGTACTTC
TRBD2 | - | TRBJ2-3 | TRBV6-4 | CASSDSFGRNTQYF | TGTGCCAGCAGTGACTCCTTCGGGAGGAATACGCAGTATTTT
- | - | TRBJ1-2 | TRBV6-5 | CASRGSGDWIYGYTF | TGTGCCAGCAGAGGCTCGGGTGATTGGATCTATGGCTACACCTTC
TRBD1 | once | TRBJ1-5 | TRBV28 | CASSPWTGGNQPQHF | TGTGCCAGCAGTCCATGGACAGGGGGCAATCAGCCCCAGCATTTT
- | - | TRBJ1-2 | TRBV19 | CASHRESYGYTF | TGTGCCAGTCACAGGGAGAGCTATGGCTACACCTTC
TRBD1 | - | TRBJ2-1 | TRBV5-4 | CASSPGQGSYNEQFF | TGTGCCAGCAGCCCCGGACAGGGCTCCTACAATGAGCAGTTCTTC
- | - | TRBJ1-5 | TRBV10-3 | CAISQGTQPQHF | TGTGCCATCAGCCAGGGGACTCAGCCCCAGCATTTT
- | - | TRBJ1-1 | TRBV11-2 | CASSYGTGNTEAFF | TGTGCCAGCAGCTATGGGACGGGGAACACTGAAGCTTTCTTT